These 22 T cell receptor beta chains originate from one sample sequenced in a study of CD8 T cells in Susac syndrome (dated by TCRdb to the late 2010s). Libraries were constructed by the immunoSEQ multiplex PCR assay. RNA was extracted using the RNeasy kit, and 0.5 to 1 microgram was reverse transcribed with random hexamers. Clones were called with MiXCR by TCRdb after fastp trimmed the public reads at Q25, and only in-frame beta chains were retained. Records with the same CDR3 protein are collapsed into one entry carrying the most frequent genes and DNA. In this sample the table shows around 270,000 distinct CDR3 sequences, 65% to 90% of which occur a single time. Of the sample, 0.2% to 0.25% falls within the top ten clones. The sample comprised CD8+ T cells from PBMCs. All receptors come from a human donor with multiple sclerosis.

The J gene is TRBJ2-7, the V gene TRBV4-3; TRBD1 aligns across 10 bases. This CDR3 contains 16 residues. The germline gives CDR1 LGHNA, CDR2 YSLEER. The junction had 6 bases not matched to a gene; V was cut back by 0 bases and J by 4 bases. The CDR3 DNA reads TGCGCCAGCAGCCAAGATCTTGGGACAGGGGCGTACGAGCAGTACTTC. Amino acids: CASSQDLGTGAYEQYF.

This clonotype was seen a single time. The V gene is TRBV19, the J gene TRBJ2-7; 8 bases align to TRBD2. The V gene end was trimmed by 8 bases and the J gene end by 4 bases; junction bases not matched to a gene: 4. CDR1 is LNHDA, CDR2 SQIVND, per germline (reference sequence). The CDR3 is 12 amino acids. CDR3: CASPTSEYEQYF. The CDR3 DNA reads as TGTGCCAGTCCGACTAGCGAGTACGAGCAGTACTTC.

A few counts support this clonotype. The genes are TRBV6-1 and TRBJ2-7, with 8 bases aligning to TRBD1. This CDR3 has 14 residues. Germline V gene lookup returns CDR1 MNHNS and CDR2 SASEGT. V was pared by 7 bases and J by 4 bases, with 9 bases of the junction left unmatched. As DNA, the CDR3 is TGTGCCAGCACCGCACCAGGGGGCCCTTACGAGCAGTACTTC. It yields the protein CASTAPGGPYEQYF.

The chain employs TRBV7-8 and TRBJ1-5; D is uncertain. Germline V gene lookup returns CDR1 SGHVS and CDR2 FQNEAQ. This CDR3 is built from 15 residues. Between the trimmed V and J ends, which lost 5 bases and 3 bases, there was a span of 14 bases. DNA of the CDR3: TGTGCCAGCAGCCCCCTTGACACTGACAATCAGCCCCAGCATTTT. Translated: CASSPLDTDNQPQHF.

The DNA for the CDR3 is TGCGCCAGCAGCCAAGATCAGGATAGCGGGAGAGGGAATGAGCAGTTCTTC. Its translation: CASSQDQDSGRGNEQFF. This chain uses TRBV4-3 with TRBJ2-1, with 9 nucleotides matching TRBD2. V lost 0 bases and J lost 7; bases outside the gene matches: 10. This CDR3 is 17 amino acids long. From germline, CDR1 is LGHNA and CDR2 YSLEER.

The chain links TRBV20-1 to TRBJ2-7; TRBD1 aligns across 7 bases. Losses at the gene ends were 6 bases for V and 2 bases for J; bases not matched to a gene: 7. This CDR3 has 13 residues. Germline loops: CDR1 DFQATT, CDR2 SNEGSKA (reference sequence). The CDR3: CSAKGTVTYEQYF. DNA of the CDR3: TGCAGTGCCAAAGGGACAGTAACCTACGAGCAGTACTTC.

The chain combines TRBV15 with TRBJ2-5, with D possibly TRBD1 on 8 matching bases. Germline V gene lookup returns CDR1 LNHNV and CDR2 YYDKDF (reference sequence). The CDR3 length is 15 residues. Trimming cost V 5 bases and J 2 bases, with 15 bases left between them. The CDR3 is CATSGGGQEQETQYF. The CDR3 DNA is TGTGCCACCAGCGGGGGGGGACAGGAACAAGAGACCCAGTACTTC.

A single count supports this clonotype. V gene TRBV7-9 combines with J gene TRBJ2-1; maybe TRBD2 (6 bases). This CDR3 contains 15 residues. Trimming removed 0 bases from V and 4 bases from J, with 10 bases in between. CDR1 SEHNR and CDR2 FQNEAQ come from the germline V gene (reference sequence). The CDR3 bases are TGTGCCAGCAGCTTAGCGGGAGGCGAGTACAATGAGCAGTTCTTC. Amino acid sequence: CASSLAGGEYNEQFF. Combining the CDR3 with reference TRBV7-9 and TRBJ2-1 gives the whole variable domain DTGVSQNPRHKITKRGQNVTFRCDPISEHNRLYWYRQTLGQGPEFLTYFQNEAQLEKSRLLSDRFSAERPKGSFSTLEIQRTEQGDSAMYLCASSLAGGEYNEQFFGPGTRLTVL.

The rearrangement uses TRBV6-1 and TRBJ1-1; 9 nucleotides line up with TRBD1. Germline V gene sequence: CDR1 MNHNS, CDR2 SASEGT. V lost 5 bases and J lost 5; bases outside the gene matches: 15. The length of the CDR3 is 17 residues. CDR3 nucleotide sequence: TGTGCCAGCAGTAGTGGACAGGGGCGCAGGTCGAGGACTGAAGCTTTCTTT. Its protein is CASSSGQGRRSRTEAFF.

This sequence joins TRBV9 and TRBJ1-5; possibly TRBD1 for D (5 bases). CDR3 size: 13 residues. Germline loops: CDR1 SGDLS, CDR2 YYNGEE. V lost 0 bases and J 8 bases, leaving 9 bases between the germline ends. As DNA, the CDR3 is TGTGCCAGCAGCGTAGCTCCAGGGAAGCCCCAGCATTTT. Protein sequence: CASSVAPGKPQHF.

The V and J genes are TRBV15 and TRBJ2-1, with unresolved D. The germline V and J ends were trimmed by 6 bases and 2 bases, with 14 bases remaining between them. CDR3 length: 15 residues. Germline V gene sequence: CDR1 LNHNV, CDR2 YYDKDF (reference sequence). The CDR3 region has the DNA TGTGCCACCAGAGAAGGACGGATCCCCTACAATGAGCAGTTCTTC. Its protein is CATREGRIPYNEQFF.

This clonotype was seen a few times. This chain links TRBV28 with TRBJ1-1; D is unclear. Trimming cost V 5 bases and J 6 bases, with 7 bases left between them. The CDR3 covers 11 residues. Germline V gene lookup returns CDR1 MDHEN and CDR2 SYDVKM. As DNA, the CDR3 is TGTGCCAGCAGTCCGGGTGCTGAAGCTTTCTTT. Protein product: CASSPGAEAFF. The full variable domain, its missing parts supplied by reference TRBV28 and TRBJ1-1, is DVKVTQSSRYLVKRTGEKVFLECVQDMDHENMFWYRQDPGLGLRLIYFSYDVKMKEKGDIPEGYSVSREKKERFSLILESASTNQTSMYLCASSPGAEAFFGQGTRLTVV.

V gene TRBV4-3 combines with J gene TRBJ1-1, with D uncertain. Trimming took off 1 base at V and 0 bases at J, with 3 bases between the two ends. CDR1 is LGHNA and CDR2 is YSLEER in the germline V gene. This CDR3 spans 13 amino acids. The CDR3 coding sequence is TGCGCCAGCAGCCAAGTGGTGAACACTGAAGCTTTCTTT. It is translated as CASSQVVNTEAFF.

This clonotype was observed a handful of times. V gene TRBV28 combines with J gene TRBJ2-7; tentative D call: TRBD1 (6 bases). The germline CDR1 and CDR2 sequences are MDHEN and SYDVKM. V lost 5 bases to trimming and J lost 0 bases, with 17 bases between them. CDR3 size: 16 residues. The CDR3 reads CASSGHRVGGSYEQYF. In DNA form, the CDR3 reads TGTGCCAGCAGTGGACACAGGGTAGGCGGCTCCTACGAGCAGTACTTC. The whole variable domain, filled in from reference TRBV28 and TRBJ2-7, reads DVKVTQSSRYLVKRTGEKVFLECVQDMDHENMFWYRQDPGLGLRLIYFSYDVKMKEKGDIPEGYSVSREKKERFSLILESASTNQTSMYLCASSGHRVGGSYEQYFGPGTRLTVT.

V gene TRBV4-3 combines with J gene TRBJ2-1; D unresolved. The CDR3 extends over 16 amino acids. V shed 1 base and J shed 2 bases, with 12 bases lying between them. Germline-derived CDR1 and CDR2 are LGHNA and YSLEER. CDR3 bases: TGCGCCAGCAGCCAAGTTTCCGGGTTCACCTACAATGAGCAGTTCTTC. This codes for CASSQVSGFTYNEQFF.

The rearrangement joins TRBV12-3 or TRBV12-4 to TRBJ2-3, with unresolved D. The CDR3 runs to 14 residues. V dropped 3 bases and J dropped 5 bases, with 12 bases sitting between them. In nucleotides, the CDR3 is TGTGCCAGCAGTTTGGCCGAGCATCTAGATACGCAGTATTTT. Its protein is CASSLAEHLDTQYF.

This chain uses TRBV9 with TRBJ1-1; TRBD1 matches at 9 bases. V lost 1 base to trimming and J lost 4 bases; unmatched junction nucleotides: 5. Germline V gives CDR1 SGDLS, CDR2 YYNGEE. The length of the CDR3 is 15 residues. The CDR3 DNA reads as TGTGCCAGCAGCGTATCGGACAGGGGAACCACTGAAGCTTTCTTT. Protein: CASSVSDRGTTEAFF.

V usage is TRBV6-5 and J usage is TRBJ2-7, with 7 bases fitting TRBD1. The length of the CDR3 is 16 residues. V gave up 0 bases and J gave up 0 bases; unmatched junction bases: 5. Germline V CDR1 and CDR2: MNHEY, SVGAGI. CDR3 in amino acids: CASSYSPDRLSYEQYF. For the CDR3, the DNA is TGTGCCAGCAGTTACTCCCCGGACAGGCTCTCCTACGAGCAGTACTTC.

V usage is TRBV19 and J usage is TRBJ1-4, with a possible D match to TRBD1 (6 bases). V lost 5 bases to trimming and J lost 0 bases, with 16 bases between them. Germline assignment: CDR1 LNHDA and CDR2 SQIVND (reference sequence). CDR3 size: 17 residues. CDR3 loop: CASSAFWTEATNEKLFF. For the CDR3, the DNA is TGTGCCAGTAGTGCCTTCTGGACAGAAGCAACTAATGAAAAACTGTTTTTT.

The chain carries TRBV28 and TRBJ2-1; 8 bases line up with TRBD2. The V gene's germline CDR1 is MDHEN and CDR2 SYDVKM. V was pared by 3 bases and J by 0 bases, with 10 bases of the junction left unmatched. The CDR3 is made up of 18 amino acids. CDR3 loop: CASSLLATGTSSYNEQFF. In DNA, the CDR3 is TGTGCCAGCAGTTTGCTAGCCACCGGGACTAGCTCCTACAATGAGCAGTTCTTC.

The CDR3 coding sequence is TGCAGCGTTGAGGAGCGGGAGAGCTCCTACAATGAGCAGTTCTTC. Translation gives CSVEERESSYNEQFF. The chain carries TRBV29-1 and TRBJ2-1, with TRBD2 identical over 8 bases. The CDR3 is made up of 15 amino acids. V was clipped by 3 bases and J by 0 bases; unmatched bases: 4. Germline V gives CDR1 SQVTM, CDR2 ANQGSEA.

The V and J genes are TRBV5-4 and TRBJ2-7, with D possibly being TRBD2 (6 bases). The CDR3 runs 14 residues. V was shortened by 5 bases and J by 6 bases, with 18 bases between the two germline ends. Germline loops: CDR1 SGHNT, CDR2 YYREEE (reference sequence). The CDR3: CASSLLGSYGEQYF. The CDR3 coding sequence is TGTGCCAGCAGTTTACTCGGGAGTTATGGCGAGCAGTACTTC.